This T cell receptor beta chain was recorded in a study of OX40 agonist ivuxolimab in advanced cancers. Study in general: Patients received ivuxolimab, an intravenous treatment, every 2 weeks at 0.01 to 10 mg/kg. General study results and limits: CD4+ and CD8+ blood T cells expanded clonally by week 6 at 0.1 to 3.0 mg/kg.

Samples of blood were obtained at baseline, on cycle 4 day 1, and on cycle 7 day 1. Produced via immunoSEQ multiplex PCR; TCRdb's table is partial and in-frame only. This table holds about 61,000 clones, around 91% found once. In the case of this clone: Its antigen remains unknown.

V lost 4 bases and J 7 bases, leaving 8 bases between the germline ends. The CDR3 sequence is 13 residues long. CDR1 KGHSY and CDR2 FQNENV come from the germline V gene. V usage is TRBV16 and J usage is TRBJ1-6; D remains unclear. Sequencing was performed on CD4+ or CD8+ T cells sorted from blood, taken in a trial of the OX40 agonist ivuxolimab. The clonotype was recovered from an adult with an advanced solid tumor such as melanoma, head and neck, liver or kidney cancer. The chain's CDR3 is CASSLGKNSPLHF. The CDR3 nucleotides read TGTGCCAGCAGCCTGGGAAAGAATTCACCCCTCCACTTT.